This T cell receptor beta chain appears in the sequencing data of a study of blood T cell repertoires in COVID-19. Overall study context: Samples of COVID-19 (acute and convalescent) were obtained from the United States, Italy and Spain. The analysed material was cDNA or gDNA that came from T cells, B-cell-depleted T cells, or PBMCs.

The table lists this clone with many counts. The Seattle patients joined while their infection was active and were tracked longitudinally afterward. Using immunoSEQ multiplex PCR, the repertoire was profiled, and TCRdb retains in-frame clones only, with some absent. The repertoire holds some 170,000 clones, with over 70% as singletons. With V trimmed by 5 bases and J by 5 bases, 14 bases remained unmatched. Germline assignment: CDR1 MNHNY and CDR2 SVGAGI (reference sequence). The length of the CDR3 is 17 residues. This chain links TRBV6-6 with TRBJ2-7; 11 bases are shared with TRBD2. The receptor comes from a woman in her forties with COVID-19, enrolled during active disease. The sample consisted of peripheral blood. DNA of the CDR3: TGTGCCAGCAGTCCCGGGACTAGCGGCCTCGTCGCCCACGAGCAGTACTTC. Its protein is CASSPGTSGLVAHEQYF.